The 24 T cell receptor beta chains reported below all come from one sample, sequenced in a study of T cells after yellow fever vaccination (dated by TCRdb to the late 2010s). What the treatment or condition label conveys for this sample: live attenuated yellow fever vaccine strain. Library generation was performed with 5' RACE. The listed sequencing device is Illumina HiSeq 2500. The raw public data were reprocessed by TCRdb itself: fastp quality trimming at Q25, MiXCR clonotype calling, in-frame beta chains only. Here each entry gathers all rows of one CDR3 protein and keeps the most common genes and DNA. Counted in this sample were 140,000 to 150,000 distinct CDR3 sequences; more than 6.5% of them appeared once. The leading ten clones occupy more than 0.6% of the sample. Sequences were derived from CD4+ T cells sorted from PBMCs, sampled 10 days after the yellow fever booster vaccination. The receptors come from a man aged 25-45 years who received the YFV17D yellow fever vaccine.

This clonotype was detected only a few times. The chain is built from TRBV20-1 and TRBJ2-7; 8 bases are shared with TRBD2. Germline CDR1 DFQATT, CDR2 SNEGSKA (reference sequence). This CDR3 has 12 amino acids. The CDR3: CSLVGTRDEQYF. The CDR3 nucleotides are TGCAGCTTGGTCGGGACTAGGGACGAGCAGTACTTC.

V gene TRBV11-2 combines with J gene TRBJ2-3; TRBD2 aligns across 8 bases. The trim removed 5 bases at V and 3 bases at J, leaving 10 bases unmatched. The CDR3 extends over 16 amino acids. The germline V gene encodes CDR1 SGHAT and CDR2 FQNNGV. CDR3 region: CASSPRSGSQTDTQYF. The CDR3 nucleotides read TGTGCCAGCAGCCCCCGGAGCGGGAGTCAGACAGATACGCAGTATTTT.

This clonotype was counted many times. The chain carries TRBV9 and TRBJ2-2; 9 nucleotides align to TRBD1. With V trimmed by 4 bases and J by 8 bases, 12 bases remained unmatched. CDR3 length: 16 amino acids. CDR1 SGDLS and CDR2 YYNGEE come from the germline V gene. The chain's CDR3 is CASSPIPGQGRGELFF. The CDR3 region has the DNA TGTGCCAGCAGCCCGATCCCGGGACAGGGACGGGGGGAGCTGTTTTTT.

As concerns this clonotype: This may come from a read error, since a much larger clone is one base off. CDR3 nucleotide sequence: TGTGCCAGCTCACCACCGGTCCCGGAGGATACGCAGTATTTT. It encodes CASSPPVPEDTQYF. V is TRBV18 and J is TRBJ2-3; D is unclear. Per the germline V gene, CDR1 is KGHSH and CDR2 is LQKENI. The CDR3 has 14 amino acids. Deletions cut 0 bases from V and 6 bases from J, with 10 bases between.

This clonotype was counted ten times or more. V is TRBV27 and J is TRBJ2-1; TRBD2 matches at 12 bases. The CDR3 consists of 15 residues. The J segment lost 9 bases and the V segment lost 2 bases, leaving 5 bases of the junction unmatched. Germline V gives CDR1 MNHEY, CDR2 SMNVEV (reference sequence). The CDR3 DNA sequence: TGTGCCAGCAGTTTAAACCGACTAGCGGGAGTTGAGCAGTTCTTC. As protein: CASSLNRLAGVEQFF.

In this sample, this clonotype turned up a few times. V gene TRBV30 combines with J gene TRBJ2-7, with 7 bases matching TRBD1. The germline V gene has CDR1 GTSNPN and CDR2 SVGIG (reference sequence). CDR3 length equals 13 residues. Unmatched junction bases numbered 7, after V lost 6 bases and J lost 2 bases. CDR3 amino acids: CACHRDSPYEQYF. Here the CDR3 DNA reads TGTGCCTGTCACCGGGACAGTCCCTACGAGCAGTACTTC. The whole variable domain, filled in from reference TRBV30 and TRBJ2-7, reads SQTIHQWPATLVQPVGSPLSLECTVEGTSNPNLYWYRQAAGRGLQLLFYSVGIGQISSEVPQNLSASRPQDRQFILSSKKLLLSDSGFYLCACHRDSPYEQYFGPGTRLTVT.

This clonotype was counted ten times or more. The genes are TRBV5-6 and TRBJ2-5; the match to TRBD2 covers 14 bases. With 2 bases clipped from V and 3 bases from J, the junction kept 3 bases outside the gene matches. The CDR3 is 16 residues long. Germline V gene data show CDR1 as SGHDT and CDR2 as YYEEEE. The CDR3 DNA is TGTGCCAGCAGCTTCTTGACTAGCGGGAGGGAAGAGACCCAGTACTTC. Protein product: CASSFLTSGREETQYF.

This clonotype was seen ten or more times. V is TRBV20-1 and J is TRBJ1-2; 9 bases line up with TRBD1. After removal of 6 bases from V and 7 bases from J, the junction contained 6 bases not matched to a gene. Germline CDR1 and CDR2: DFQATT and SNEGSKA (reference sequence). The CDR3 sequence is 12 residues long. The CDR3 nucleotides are TGCAGTGCAGACAGGGGGGAGGGTGGCTACACCTTC. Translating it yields CSADRGEGGYTF.

In nucleotides, the CDR3 is TGCAGTGCTAGATCCAATACTCCGAACACCGGGGAGCTGTTTTTT. It translates to CSARSNTPNTGELFF. This chain connects TRBV20-1 to TRBJ2-2, with D unclear. CDR1 is DFQATT, CDR2 SNEGSKA, per germline (reference sequence). CDR3 length: 15 residues. Trimming removed 2 bases from V and 0 bases from J, with 10 bases in between.

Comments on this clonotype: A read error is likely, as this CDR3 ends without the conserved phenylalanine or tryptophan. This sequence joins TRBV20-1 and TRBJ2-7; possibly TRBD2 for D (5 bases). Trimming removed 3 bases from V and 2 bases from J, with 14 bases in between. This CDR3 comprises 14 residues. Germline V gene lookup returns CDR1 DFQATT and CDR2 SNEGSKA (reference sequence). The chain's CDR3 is CSASGVTTPYEQYI. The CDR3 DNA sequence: TGCAGTGCTAGCGGGGTCACTACCCCCTACGAGCAGTACATC.

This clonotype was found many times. CDR3 amino acids: CASSYTGTTDTQYF. DNA for the CDR3: TGTGCCAGCAGTTACACAGGGACCACAGATACGCAGTATTTT. This sequence joins TRBV6-5 and TRBJ2-3, with D maybe TRBD1 (6 bases). Germline V gives CDR1 MNHEY, CDR2 SVGAGI. CDR3 length equals 14 residues. V dropped 2 bases and J dropped 2 bases, with 8 bases sitting between them.

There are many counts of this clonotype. This chain's CDR3 is CASSHYEQYF. CDR3 sequence (DNA): TGTGCCAGCAGCCACTACGAGCAGTACTTC. This chain uses TRBV21-1 with TRBJ2-7. TRBV21-1 represents a pseudogene. This CDR3 is built from 10 residues.

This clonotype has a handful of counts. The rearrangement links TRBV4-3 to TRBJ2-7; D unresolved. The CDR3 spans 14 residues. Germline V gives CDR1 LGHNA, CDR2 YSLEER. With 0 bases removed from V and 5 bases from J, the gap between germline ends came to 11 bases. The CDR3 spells CASSQEVNTHEQYF. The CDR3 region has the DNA TGCGCCAGCAGCCAAGAAGTGAATACGCACGAGCAGTACTTC.

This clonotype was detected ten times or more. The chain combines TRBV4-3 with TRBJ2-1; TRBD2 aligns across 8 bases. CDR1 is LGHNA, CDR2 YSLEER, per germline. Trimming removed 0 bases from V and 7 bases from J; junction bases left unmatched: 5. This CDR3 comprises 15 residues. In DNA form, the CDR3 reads TGCGCCAGCAGCCAAGACAGCGGGGGCTGGAATGAGCAGTTCTTC. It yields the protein CASSQDSGGWNEQFF.

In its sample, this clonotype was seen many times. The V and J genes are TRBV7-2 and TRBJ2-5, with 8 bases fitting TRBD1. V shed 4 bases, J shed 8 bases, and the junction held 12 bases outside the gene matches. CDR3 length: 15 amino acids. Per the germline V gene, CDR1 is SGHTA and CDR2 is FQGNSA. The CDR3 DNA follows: TGTGCCAGCAGCTCCGACAGGGGTCGGTTGGAAACCCAGTACTTC. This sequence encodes CASSSDRGRLETQYF.

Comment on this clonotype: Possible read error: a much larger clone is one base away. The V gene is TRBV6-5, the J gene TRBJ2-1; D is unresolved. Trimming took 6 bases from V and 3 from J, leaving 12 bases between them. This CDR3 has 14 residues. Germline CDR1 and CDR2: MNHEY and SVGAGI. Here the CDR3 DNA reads TGTGCCAGCAGATTAGACACTTTCTACAATGAGCAGTTCTTC. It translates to CASRLDTFYNEQFF.

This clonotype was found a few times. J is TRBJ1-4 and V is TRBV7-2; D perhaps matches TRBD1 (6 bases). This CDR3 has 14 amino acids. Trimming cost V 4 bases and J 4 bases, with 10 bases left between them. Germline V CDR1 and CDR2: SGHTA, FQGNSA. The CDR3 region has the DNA TGTGCCAGCAGCTGGGGGCAGGGTAATGAAAAACTGTTTTTT. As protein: CASSWGQGNEKLFF.

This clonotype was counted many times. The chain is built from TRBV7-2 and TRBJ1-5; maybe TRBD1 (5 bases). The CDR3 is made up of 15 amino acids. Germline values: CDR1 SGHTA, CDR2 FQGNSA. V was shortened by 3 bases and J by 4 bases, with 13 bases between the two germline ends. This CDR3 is CASSFSGGGNQPQHF. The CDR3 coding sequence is TGTGCCAGCAGCTTTTCAGGTGGGGGAAATCAGCCCCAGCATTTT.

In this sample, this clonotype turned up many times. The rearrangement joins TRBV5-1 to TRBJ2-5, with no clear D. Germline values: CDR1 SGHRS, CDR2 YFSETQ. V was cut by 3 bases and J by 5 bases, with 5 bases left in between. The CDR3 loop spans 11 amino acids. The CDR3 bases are TGCGCCAGCAGCTCCACTGAGACCCAGTACTTC. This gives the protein CASSSTETQYF.

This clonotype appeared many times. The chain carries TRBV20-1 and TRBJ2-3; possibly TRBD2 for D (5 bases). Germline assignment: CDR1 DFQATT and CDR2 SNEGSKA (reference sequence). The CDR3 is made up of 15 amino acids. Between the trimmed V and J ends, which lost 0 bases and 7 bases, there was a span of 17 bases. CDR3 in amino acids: CSARDPGRPGNTQYF. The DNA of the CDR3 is TGCAGTGCTAGAGATCCGGGGAGACCAGGAAATACGCAGTATTTT.

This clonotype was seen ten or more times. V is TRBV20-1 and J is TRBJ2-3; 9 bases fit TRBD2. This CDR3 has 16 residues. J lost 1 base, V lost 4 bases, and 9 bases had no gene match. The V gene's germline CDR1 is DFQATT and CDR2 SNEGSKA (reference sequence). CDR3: CSAKGPVAGGTDTQYF. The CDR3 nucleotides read TGCAGTGCTAAGGGCCCAGTAGCGGGAGGCACAGATACGCAGTATTTT.

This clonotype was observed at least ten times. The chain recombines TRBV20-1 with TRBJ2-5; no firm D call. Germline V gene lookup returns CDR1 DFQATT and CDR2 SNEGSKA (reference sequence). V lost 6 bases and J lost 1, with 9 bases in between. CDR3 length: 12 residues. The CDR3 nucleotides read TGCAGTGCGTCAGCTTTCCAAGAGACCCAGTACTTC. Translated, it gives CSASAFQETQYF.

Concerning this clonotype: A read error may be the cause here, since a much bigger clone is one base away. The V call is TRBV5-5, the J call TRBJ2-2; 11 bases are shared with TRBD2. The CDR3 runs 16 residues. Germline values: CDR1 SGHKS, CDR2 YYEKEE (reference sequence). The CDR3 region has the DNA TGTGTCAGCAGCTTCGGACTAGCGGGTAGCACCGGGGAGCTGTTTTTT. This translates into CVSSFGLAGSTGELFF.

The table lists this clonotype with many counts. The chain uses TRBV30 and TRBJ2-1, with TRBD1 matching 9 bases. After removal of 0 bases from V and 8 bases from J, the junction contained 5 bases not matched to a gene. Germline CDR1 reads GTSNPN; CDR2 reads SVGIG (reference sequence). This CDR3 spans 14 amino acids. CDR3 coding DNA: TGTGCCTGGAGTGTGACAGGGGGTGGCGATGAGCAGTTCTTC. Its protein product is CAWSVTGGGDEQFF. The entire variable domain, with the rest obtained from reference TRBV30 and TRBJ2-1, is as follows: SQTIHQWPATLVQPVGSPLSLECTVEGTSNPNLYWYRQAAGRGLQLLFYSVGIGQISSEVPQNLSASRPQDRQFILSSKKLLLSDSGFYLCAWSVTGGGDEQFFGPGTRLTVL.